This passage covers 20 T cell receptor beta chains from one sample sequenced in a study of blood T cells in healthy people across ages. A second PCR, run for 7 to 11 cycles, used a sample-barcoded 5' primer plus a J-beta primer mix. MiXCR, applied by TCRdb to the 5' RACE reads, yields one record per CDR3 protein. The repertoire has 720,000 or so distinct CDR3 sequences, about 43% of them found once; the top ten carry around 32%. Sequenced material: blood. These receptors were obtained from a man aged 80 or over in good health.

This clonotype was detected many times. V gene TRBV20-1 combines with J gene TRBJ2-3; 11 bases line up with TRBD2. The trim removed 4 bases at V and 6 bases at J, leaving 12 bases unmatched. The CDR3 covers 16 residues. Looked up from germline, CDR1 is DFQATT and CDR2 is SNEGSKA (reference sequence). As DNA, the CDR3 is TGCAGTGCTACGCCCGGTAGCGGGGGGGTAGGGGATACGCAGTATTTT. Its translation: CSATPGSGGVGDTQYF.

CDR3 residues: CASSPTVAGGRNEQFF. CDR3 bases: TGTGCCAGCAGCCCCACAGTAGCGGGAGGGAGAAATGAGCAGTTCTTC. The V call is TRBV7-3, the J call TRBJ2-1; 11 bases agree with TRBD2. CDR3 length equals 16 residues. Germline-derived CDR1 and CDR2 are SGHTA and FQGTGA. The J segment lost 7 bases and the V segment lost 5 bases, leaving 10 bases of the junction unmatched.

The chain recombines TRBV5-5 with TRBJ1-2; D gene ambiguous. The germline V gene encodes CDR1 SGHKS and CDR2 YYEKEE (reference sequence). This CDR3 contains 16 residues. Deletions cut 4 bases from V and 2 bases from J, with 18 bases between. DNA of the CDR3: TGTGCCAGCAGCCCTTGGACTTACTCCATAAACTATGGCTACACCTTC. It specifies CASSPWTYSINYGYTF.

This clonotype was counted a few times. This chain uses TRBV24-1 with TRBJ2-1; 10 nucleotides line up with TRBD2. From germline, CDR1 is KGHDR and CDR2 SFDVKD. V lost 4 bases, J lost 8 bases, and 7 bases stayed unmatched. This CDR3 has 15 residues. Here the CDR3 DNA reads TGTGCCACCAGTGAATCTAGCGGGAGTATTTATGAGCAGTTCTTC. Its translation is CATSESSGSIYEQFF.

The chain's CDR3 is CAISERARGNTEAFF. In nucleotides, the CDR3 is TGTGCCATCAGTGAGAGGGCCAGAGGGAACACTGAAGCTTTCTTT. This chain uses TRBV10-3 with TRBJ1-1; D ambiguous. This CDR3 has 15 amino acids. The V gene lost 2 bases and the J gene lost 1 base, with 11 bases spanning the gap. Per germline, CDR1 ENHRY and CDR2 SYGVKD.

The chain is built from TRBV6-5 and TRBJ1-4; a possible D gene is TRBD1 (6 bases). Trimming took 4 bases from V and 7 from J, leaving 19 bases between them. The CDR3 covers 16 residues. Germline values: CDR1 MNHEY, CDR2 SVGAGI. CDR3 sequence (DNA): TGTGCCAGCAGTTCCCCCCGGGGGGGCGCGGGTGAAAAACTGTTTTTT. This codes for CASSSPRGGAGEKLFF.

This clonotype was detected only a few times. The chain couples TRBV20-1 to TRBJ2-2; TRBD2 aligns across 7 bases. Trimming cost V 0 bases and J 4 bases; bases outside gene matches: 5. The germline CDR1 and CDR2 sequences are DFQATT and SNEGSKA (reference sequence). The CDR3 is made up of 15 amino acids. The CDR3 region is CSARDGREGTGELFF. CDR3 nucleotides: TGCAGTGCTAGAGATGGCAGGGAGGGCACCGGGGAGCTGTTTTTT.

J is TRBJ2-5 and V is TRBV11-1; 7 bases are a match to TRBD2. Germline CDR1 and CDR2: SGHAT and FQDESV (reference sequence). This CDR3 spans 16 amino acids. V shed 1 base, J shed 2 bases, and the junction held 7 bases outside the gene matches. In nucleotides, the CDR3 is TGTGCCAGCAGCTTAGTTCGCGGGAGTGAACAAGAGACCCAGTACTTC. This encodes CASSLVRGSEQETQYF.

This clonotype was counted a few times. The chain combines TRBV12-3 or TRBV12-4 with TRBJ2-5; 10 bases map to TRBD2. The CDR3 spans 15 residues. J was trimmed by 2 bases and V by 6 bases; bases with no gene match: 6. The CDR3 loop reads CASRGTSESQETQYF. The DNA of the CDR3 is TGTGCCAGCAGGGGGACTAGCGAATCACAAGAGACCCAGTACTTC.

In regard to this clonotype: A much more abundant neighbour one base away suggests this may be a read error. The chain uses TRBV12-5 and TRBJ1-2; 7 positions match TRBD1. Germline CDR1 is LGHNT and CDR2 is FRNRAP. V lost 1 base and J lost 8; bases outside the gene matches: 10. CDR3 length equals 15 residues. The CDR3 sequence is CASGLAGTVAWGYTF. CDR3 sequence (DNA): TGTGCTAGTGGTTTGGCCGGGACAGTAGCTTGGGGCTACACCTTC.

The rearrangement joins TRBV14 to TRBJ1-1; unclear D gene. From germline, CDR1 is SGHDN and CDR2 FVKESK. Trimming pared 0 bases from V and 6 bases from J, leaving 14 bases between. The CDR3 runs to 15 residues. As DNA, the CDR3 is TGTGCCAGCAGCCAAGATCCGGCGCTCGTCGCTGAAGCTTTCTTT. This translates into CASSQDPALVAEAFF.

This clonotype turned up a few times. The chain carries TRBV4-3 and TRBJ1-4, with TRBD1 as a possible D gene (5 bases). The length of the CDR3 is 15 residues. V lost 0 bases, J lost 8 bases, and 13 bases lay in between. Looked up from germline, CDR1 is LGHNA and CDR2 is YSLEER. The CDR3 sequence: CASSQEGRAGEKLFF. The CDR3 DNA sequence: TGCGCCAGCAGCCAAGAAGGCAGGGCCGGAGAAAAACTGTTTTTT.

This chain joins TRBV10-2 and TRBJ2-1; 8 bases match TRBD1. Trimming removed 5 bases from V and 5 bases from J; junction bases left unmatched: 5. Germline V gene data show CDR1 as WSHSY and CDR2 as SAAADI. This CDR3 spans 14 amino acids. The CDR3 region is CASSIDRGNNEQFF. The CDR3 nucleotides are TGCGCCAGCAGTATCGACAGGGGTAACAATGAGCAGTTCTTC.

This clonotype was picked up many times. The V gene is TRBV7-2, the J gene TRBJ2-3; 9 bases map to TRBD2. Germline-derived CDR1 and CDR2 are SGHTA and FQGNSA. V shed 5 bases, J shed 2 bases, and the junction held 2 bases outside the gene matches. CDR3 length: 14 residues. The CDR3 loop is CASSPSGNTDTQYF. CDR3 DNA: TGTGCCAGCAGCCCTAGCGGGAACACAGATACGCAGTATTTT.

This clonotype was recorded a few times. This chain uses TRBV12-3 or TRBV12-4 with TRBJ1-6, with D unresolved. CDR3 length: 14 residues. V was shortened by 0 bases and J by 11 bases, with 11 bases between the two germline ends. The CDR3 bases are TGTGCCAGCAGTTTAGCCTCTGGGTTGACACCCCTCCACTTT. Its protein product is CASSLASGLTPLHF.

The table lists this clonotype with a few counts. The V call is TRBV4-3, the J call TRBJ2-7; D possibly corresponds to TRBD1 (6 bases). Germline V lookup: CDR1 LGHNA, CDR2 YSLEER. V was trimmed by 0 bases and J by 2 bases, leaving 14 bases between them. This CDR3 comprises 16 residues. Here the CDR3 DNA reads TGCGCCAGCAGCCAAGATGAGGGGGACAAACCCTACGAGCAGTACTTC. This gives the protein CASSQDEGDKPYEQYF.

The chain is built from TRBV9 and TRBJ2-1; D perhaps matches TRBD2 (5 bases). Germline V gene sequence: CDR1 SGDLS, CDR2 YYNGEE. Trimming took 4 bases from V and 4 from J, leaving 15 bases between them. The CDR3 extends over 15 amino acids. The CDR3 is CASSPLSRGYNEQFF. In nucleotides, the CDR3 is TGTGCCAGCAGCCCGCTAAGCCGGGGATACAATGAGCAGTTCTTC. Full variable domain (rest looked up from reference TRBV9 and TRBJ2-1): DSGVTQTPKHLITATGQRVTLRCSPRSGDLSVYWYQQSLDQGLQFLIQYYNGEERAKGNILERFSAQQFPDLHSELNLSSLELGDSALYFCASSPLSRGYNEQFFGPGTRLTVL.

CDR3 nucleotide sequence: TGCAGCCCGCAAGGCGGGAGGGCGGGCAATGAGCAGTTCTTC. Translated: CSPQGGRAGNEQFF. The chain recombines TRBV20-1 with TRBJ2-1; TRBD2 agrees at 9 bases. Germline CDR1 is DFQATT and CDR2 is SNEGSKA (reference sequence). CDR3 length: 14 residues.

J is TRBJ1-1 and V is TRBV10-3; D is possibly TRBD1 (5 bases). The CDR3 has 12 residues. V was shortened by 2 bases and J by 11 bases, with 12 bases between the two germline ends. Germline assignment: CDR1 ENHRY and CDR2 SYGVKD. The CDR3 bases are TGTGCCATCAGTGAGGGGAGGGGTCTGGCTTTCTTT. This translates into CAISEGRGLAFF.

V is TRBV20-1 and J is TRBJ2-5; D remains ambiguous. The V end lost 6 bases, the J end lost 11 bases, and 22 bases lay between the germline ends. CDR1 is DFQATT, CDR2 SNEGSKA, per germline (reference sequence). This CDR3 comprises 13 residues. The DNA for the CDR3 is TGCAGTGCAATTATCCTGAGAGACAATGAGCAGTACTTC. It translates to CSAIILRDNEQYF.